The next 18 T cell receptor beta chains were all read from a single sample in a study of OX40 agonist ivuxolimab in advanced cancers. Only in-frame clones appear in the TCRdb table, and some are missing; sequencing was by immunoSEQ multiplex PCR. The sample lists about 120,000 clones; around 87% were seen once. The sequenced sample was CD4+ or CD8+ T cells sorted from blood, obtained in a trial of the OX40 agonist ivuxolimab. The origin of the receptors is an adult with an advanced solid tumor such as melanoma, head and neck, liver or kidney cancer.

The rearrangement joins TRBV11-2 to TRBJ1-4; D ambiguous. The CDR3 consists of 15 residues. The V gene's germline CDR1 is SGHAT and CDR2 FQNNGV. The V gene lost 5 bases and the J gene lost 8 bases, with 18 bases spanning the gap. CDR3 protein: CASSRAATKGEKLFF. The CDR3 nucleotides read TGTGCCAGCAGCCGGGCGGCAACTAAAGGCGAAAAACTGTTTTTT.

The V and J genes are TRBV28 and TRBJ2-1; 7 nucleotides line up with TRBD1. This CDR3 region has 15 residues. V shed 3 bases, J shed 7 bases, and the junction held 9 bases outside the gene matches. The germline V gene has CDR1 MDHEN and CDR2 SYDVKM. The CDR3, as DNA: TGTGCCAGCAGTTTTCATAGGGGGCGAGGTAATGAGCAGTTCTTC. Translated, it gives CASSFHRGRGNEQFF.

V usage is TRBV7-2 and J usage is TRBJ1-1; TRBD1 is a possible D gene (5 bases). V was clipped by 1 base and J by 2 bases, with 8 bases between them. Germline V gene sequence: CDR1 SGHTA, CDR2 FQGNSA. This CDR3 comprises 14 residues. The CDR3 spells CASSLGQGNTEAFF. The CDR3 region has the DNA TGTGCCAGCAGCTTAGGTCAGGGAAACACTGAAGCTTTCTTT.

V gene TRBV7-2 combines with J gene TRBJ2-1; 8 bases map to TRBD1. Per the germline V gene, CDR1 is SGHTA and CDR2 is FQGNSA. The trim removed 5 bases at V and 4 bases at J, leaving 19 bases unmatched. This CDR3 is built from 19 residues. CDR3 amino acids: CASSPGRDRGRLSYNEQFF. CDR3 DNA sequence: TGTGCCAGCAGCCCGGGGAGAGACAGGGGTCGGCTGTCGTACAATGAGCAGTTCTTC.

V usage is TRBV7-3 and J usage is TRBJ2-2, with a weak D call TRBD2 (7 bases). The germline V and J ends were trimmed by 1 base and 5 bases, with 11 bases remaining between them. The CDR3 spans 15 residues. Looked up from germline, CDR1 is SGHTA and CDR2 is FQGTGA. CDR3 amino acids: CASSLRGGGTGELFF. The CDR3 DNA reads as TGTGCCAGCAGCTTAAGAGGGGGAGGGACCGGGGAGCTGTTTTTT.

This clone was found once. The chain has TRBV11-2 and TRBJ2-7; no clear D gene. The CDR3 length is 14 residues. Germline V CDR1 and CDR2: SGHAT, FQNNGV. Trimming left V 0 bases short and J 6 bases short, with 12 bases between. The CDR3 DNA reads TGTGCCAGCAGCTTAGATCTCGGCTGGCTCGAGCAGTACTTC. Protein: CASSLDLGWLEQYF.

This sequence joins TRBV7-2 and TRBJ2-1, with TRBD2 matching over 11 bases. The CDR3 runs to 16 residues. Germline V gives CDR1 SGHTA, CDR2 FQGNSA. With 7 bases clipped from V and 8 bases from J, the junction kept 13 bases outside the gene matches. CDR3 nucleotides: TGTGCCAGCATCCTTAGGGGTAGCGGGGGGGCCTATGAGCAGTTCTTC. This sequence encodes CASILRGSGGAYEQFF. Full variable domain (outside the CDR3, taken from reference TRBV7-2 and TRBJ2-1): GAGVSQSPSNKVTEKGKDVELRCDPISGHTALYWYRQSLGQGLEFLIYFQGNSAPDKSGLPSDRFSAERTGGSVSTLTIQRTQQEDSAVYLCASILRGSGGAYEQFFGPGTRLTVL.

The J gene is TRBJ1-3, the V gene TRBV28, with no clear D. There are 15 residues in the CDR3. Germline V gene lookup returns CDR1 MDHEN and CDR2 SYDVKM. Trimming shortened V by 7 bases and J by 7 bases, and 20 bases separated the two germline ends. The CDR3 DNA sequence: TGTGCCAGCACCGCGGGCAGCTGGGAGGGTAACACCATATATTTT. As protein: CASTAGSWEGNTIYF. Variable domain in full (rest from reference TRBV28 and TRBJ1-3): DVKVTQSSRYLVKRTGEKVFLECVQDMDHENMFWYRQDPGLGLRLIYFSYDVKMKEKGDIPEGYSVSREKKERFSLILESASTNQTSMYLCASTAGSWEGNTIYFGEGSWLTVV.

The chain joins TRBV7-2 to TRBJ1-6; TRBD1 matches at 7 bases. Germline V CDR1 and CDR2: SGHTA, FQGNSA. V trimming: 4 bases; J trimming: 12 bases; junction bases outside the gene matches: 6. This CDR3 comprises 13 residues. The CDR3 DNA reads as TGTGCCAGCAGCTCGACAGGGACGGAACCCCTCCACTTT. Amino acid sequence: CASSSTGTEPLHF.

This clone appeared once. The chain carries TRBV7-9 and TRBJ2-5, with 8 bases fitting TRBD1. Germline CDR1 SEHNR, CDR2 FQNEAQ (reference sequence). The CDR3 sequence is 14 residues long. V shed 4 bases, J shed 1 base, and the junction held 2 bases outside the gene matches. The CDR3 bases are TGTGCCAGCAGCTCTACAGGGGGCCAAGAGACCCAGTACTTC. Protein sequence: CASSSTGGQETQYF.

This clone has at least ten counts. This chain connects TRBV6-1 to TRBJ2-7; maybe TRBD1 (6 bases). CDR1 is MNHNS, CDR2 SASEGT, per germline. This CDR3 region has 13 residues. V shed 3 bases and J shed 4 bases, with 10 bases lying between them. CDR3 sequence: CASSDTGPYEQYF. The CDR3 DNA is TGTGCCAGCAGTGATACAGGGCCTTACGAGCAGTACTTC.

The V call is TRBV9, the J call TRBJ2-3, with a weak D call TRBD1 (5 bases). The CDR3 has 15 residues. The ends were cut back, 2 bases at V and 2 bases at J, with 12 bases in the middle. Germline loops: CDR1 SGDLS, CDR2 YYNGEE. Written as DNA, the CDR3 is TGTGCCAGCAGCGTCGCAGGGTCGTTCACAGATACGCAGTATTTT. It encodes CASSVAGSFTDTQYF.

On this clone itself: Distinct nucleotide sequences in the sample also encode this CDR3. The chain is built from TRBV5-1 and TRBJ2-1; D unresolved. The V end was cut by 4 bases, the J end by 8 bases, with 16 bases between. The germline CDR1 and CDR2 sequences are SGHRS and YFSETQ. The CDR3 covers 14 residues. The DNA of the CDR3 is TGCGCCAGCAGCCTCGGCGCCCCTAGGGATGAGCAGTTCTTC. It specifies CASSLGAPRDEQFF.

Comments on this clone: The same CDR3 can be traced to other DNA sequences in this sample. This sequence joins TRBV18 and TRBJ2-3; no clear D gene. Trimming removed 2 bases from V and 0 bases from J, with 3 bases in between. This CDR3 region has 13 residues. The germline V gene encodes CDR1 KGHSH and CDR2 LQKENI. CDR3 DNA: TGTGCCAGCTCACCAGGGAGCACAGATACGCAGTATTTT. It translates to CASSPGSTDTQYF.

The CDR3 bases are TGTGCCAGCTCACCGGCCAGGGGCATCGGCTATGGCTACACCTTC. Amino acids: CASSPARGIGYGYTF. J is TRBJ1-2 and V is TRBV18; D is perhaps TRBD1 (6 bases). V lost 3 bases and J 4 bases, leaving 15 bases between the germline ends. There are 15 residues in the CDR3. Per the germline V gene, CDR1 is KGHSH and CDR2 is LQKENI.

This rearrangement joins TRBV28 to TRBJ1-5, with D possibly TRBD1 on 5 matching bases. Trimming removed 6 bases at V and 0 bases at J, with 12 bases between. Germline loops: CDR1 MDHEN, CDR2 SYDVKM. There are 15 residues in the CDR3. CDR3 loop: CASRRGDSSNQPQHF. In nucleotides, the CDR3 is TGTGCCAGCAGAAGGGGCGACAGTAGCAATCAGCCCCAGCATTTT. The entire variable domain, with the rest obtained from reference TRBV28 and TRBJ1-5, is as follows: DVKVTQSSRYLVKRTGEKVFLECVQDMDHENMFWYRQDPGLGLRLIYFSYDVKMKEKGDIPEGYSVSREKKERFSLILESASTNQTSMYLCASRRGDSSNQPQHFGDGTRLSIL.

V gene TRBV10-2 combines with J gene TRBJ1-5; no clear D. Germline V lookup: CDR1 WSHSY, CDR2 SAAADI. This CDR3 comprises 13 residues. V was shortened by 3 bases and J by 0 bases, with 3 bases between the two germline ends. The CDR3 loop reads CASSEISNQPQHF. CDR3 sequence (DNA): TGCGCCAGCAGTGAAATTAGCAATCAGCCCCAGCATTTT.

The chain links TRBV9 to TRBJ1-2; D possibly corresponds to TRBD1 (5 bases). Germline CDR1 and CDR2: SGDLS and YYNGEE. This CDR3 comprises 14 residues. The V end lost 7 bases, the J end lost 4 bases, and 17 bases lay between the germline ends. This CDR3 is CASLGLIDLYGYTF. Here the CDR3 DNA reads TGTGCCAGCTTGGGGCTGATCGACCTCTATGGCTACACCTTC.